These 22 T cell receptor beta chains were sequenced from one sample in a study of T cells after yellow fever vaccination. MiXCR, run by TCRdb on the 5' RACE reads, gives a single entry per CDR3 protein. The sample includes roughly 330,000 distinct CDR3 sequences, 3.5% to 4.5% of them seen just once. The sample consisted of PBMCs, taken 5 days after the yellow fever booster vaccination. These receptors were collected from a man aged 18 to 35 who received the YFV17D yellow fever vaccine.

This clonotype was recorded at least ten times. This sequence joins TRBV5-1 and TRBJ1-1; D is possibly TRBD1 (5 bases). This CDR3 comprises 13 residues. Per germline, CDR1 SGHRS and CDR2 YFSETQ. V was clipped by 0 bases and J by 3 bases, with 6 bases between them. Here the CDR3 reads CASSLVGDTEAFF. The CDR3 DNA sequence: TGCGCCAGCAGCTTGGTGGGGGACACTGAAGCTTTCTTT.

This clonotype has more than one count but fewer than ten. The rearrangement uses TRBV14 and TRBJ2-3, with D perhaps given as TRBD1 or TRBD2 (5 bases each). Trimming left V 0 bases short and J 4 bases short, with 11 bases between. Germline loops: CDR1 SGHDN, CDR2 FVKESK. This CDR3 contains 15 residues. The CDR3 DNA follows: TGTGCCAGCAGCCAAGAAGCCAGGGAGTCAGATACGCAGTATTTT. Amino acids: CASSQEARESDTQYF.

This chain links TRBV7-2 with TRBJ1-2, with TRBD1 identical over 9 bases. The germline V gene has CDR1 SGHTA and CDR2 FQGNSA. V was clipped by 4 bases and J by 8 bases; unmatched bases: 11. There are 15 residues in the CDR3. CDR3 coding DNA: TGTGCCAGCAGCTGGAAAACTGGACAGGGGAACGGCTACACCTTC. Protein sequence: CASSWKTGQGNGYTF.

This clonotype has ten or more counts. The V gene is TRBV7-9, the J gene TRBJ2-2; maybe TRBD2 (5 bases). Trimming removed 2 bases from V and 6 bases from J, with 16 bases in between. There are 16 residues in the CDR3. CDR1 and CDR2 (germline): SEHNR, FQNEAQ (reference sequence). The CDR3, as DNA: TGTGCCAGCAGCTTATTTGGCCTAAGAGGGTCCGGGGAGCTGTTTTTT. Translated: CASSLFGLRGSGELFF.

This clonotype came up many times. The V call is TRBV5-1, the J call TRBJ1-1; 7 bases map to TRBD1. The CDR3 has 17 amino acids. V was pared by 2 bases and J by 3 bases, with 13 bases of the junction left unmatched. The germline V gene encodes CDR1 SGHRS and CDR2 YFSETQ. The CDR3 DNA sequence: TGCGCCAGCAGCTTTAGACAGGGACTGAAGATAGACACTGAAGCTTTCTTT. Protein: CASSFRQGLKIDTEAFF.

The genes are TRBV7-8 and TRBJ1-1; 8 bases are shared with TRBD1. The CDR3 spans 15 residues. V lost 5 bases and J lost 2; bases outside the gene matches: 7. The germline gives CDR1 SGHVS, CDR2 FQNEAQ. The CDR3 loop reads CASSPQGDVNTEAFF. CDR3 nucleotides: TGTGCCAGCAGCCCACAGGGGGACGTAAACACTGAAGCTTTCTTT.

In this sample, this clonotype turned up many times. This sequence joins TRBV5-6 and TRBJ1-5; TRBD1 matches 7 bases. Germline trimming cut 4 bases from V and 5 bases from J; bases unmatched to any gene: 9. This CDR3 region has 15 residues. Per germline, CDR1 SGHDT and CDR2 YYEEEE. The CDR3 reads CASSSKPGQYQPQHF. The CDR3 coding sequence is TGTGCCAGCAGCAGCAAACCGGGACAGTATCAGCCCCAGCATTTT.

In this sample, this clonotype turned up a few times. The J gene is TRBJ2-3, the V gene TRBV5-1, with 10 positions matching TRBD2. The V and J ends lost 0 bases and 11 bases, in that order; junction bases with no gene match: 15. CDR1 is SGHRS and CDR2 is YFSETQ in the germline V gene. The CDR3 sequence is 17 residues long. The CDR3: CASSLAEWTSGAHQQYF. In DNA, the CDR3 is TGCGCCAGCAGCTTGGCCGAATGGACTAGCGGAGCCCACCAGCAGTATTTT.

This chain links TRBV7-2 with TRBJ2-7, with D possibly TRBD1 on 6 matching bases. The CDR3 is 15 residues long. The V gene lost 5 bases and the J gene lost 1 base, with 15 bases spanning the gap. Looked up from germline, CDR1 is SGHTA and CDR2 is FQGNSA. The CDR3 loop reads CASSVTGPTSYEQYF. The CDR3, as DNA: TGTGCCAGCAGCGTGACAGGCCCCACGTCCTACGAGCAGTACTTC.

This clonotype was seen a few times. The DNA of the CDR3 is TGCGCCAGTAAGGACGGGAACACCGGGGAGCTGTTTTTT. Protein product: CASKDGNTGELFF. The chain is built from TRBV4-1 and TRBJ2-2; no clear D gene. Trimming stripped 9 bases from V and 1 base from J, with 9 bases between. The CDR3 length is 13 residues. Germline-derived CDR1 and CDR2 are MGHRA and YSYEKL.

This clonotype came up many times. The J gene is TRBJ2-3, the V gene TRBV7-2; TRBD2 matches 8 bases. The CDR3 runs 16 residues. Germline V lookup: CDR1 SGHTA, CDR2 FQGNSA. J gave up 2 bases and V 1 base, and 5 bases lay outside the gene matches. CDR3 DNA sequence: TGTGCCAGCAGCTTAGACGTAGCGGGAATCACAGATACGCAGTATTTT. This gives the protein CASSLDVAGITDTQYF.

This sequence joins TRBV5-5 and TRBJ2-7, with 7 bases aligning to TRBD1. The CDR3 runs 14 residues. The trim removed 4 bases at V and 6 bases at J, leaving 10 bases unmatched. Germline CDR1 is SGHKS and CDR2 is YYEKEE (reference sequence). Written as DNA, the CDR3 is TGTGCCAGCAGCCTAGAACAGGGGAAGTTCGAGCAGTACGTC. As protein: CASSLEQGKFEQYV.

This clonotype was seen more than once but under ten times. The chain is built from TRBV5-1 and TRBJ1-1, with 11 positions matching TRBD1. CDR1 SGHRS and CDR2 YFSETQ come from the germline V gene. The CDR3 totals 14 residues. The ends lost 4 bases at V and 5 bases at J; junction bases unmatched: 4. CDR3: CASSKDRGRTEAFF. The CDR3 DNA reads TGCGCCAGCAGCAAGGACAGGGGGCGGACTGAAGCTTTCTTT.

The V gene is TRBV6-5, the J gene TRBJ1-2, with TRBD1 matching over 7 bases. The CDR3 contains 14 residues. Germline V gene data show CDR1 as MNHEY and CDR2 as SVGAGI. V gave up 5 bases and J gave up 7 bases; unmatched junction bases: 10. The CDR3 coding sequence is TGTGCCAGCAGTCAAGGGACAGACTTACCTGGCTACACCTTC. Protein sequence: CASSQGTDLPGYTF.

A few counts support this clonotype. The chain couples TRBV28 to TRBJ2-5, with a possible D match to TRBD2 (6 bases). This CDR3 contains 12 residues. The V end lost 8 bases, the J end lost 5 bases, and 12 bases lay between the germline ends. Germline-derived CDR1 and CDR2 are MDHEN and SYDVKM. The CDR3 loop is CASHRGIETQYF. The CDR3 DNA reads as TGTGCCAGCCATCGGGGGATCGAGACCCAGTACTTC.

The table lists this clonotype with a few counts. The chain recombines TRBV3-1 with TRBJ2-1, with 11 bases lining up with TRBD2. This CDR3 is 15 amino acids long. Germline lookup yields CDR1 LGHDT and CDR2 YNNKEL (reference sequence). The J segment lost 7 bases and the V segment lost 6 bases, leaving 8 bases of the junction unmatched. CDR3 protein: CASSHSGGAGNEQFF. CDR3 nucleotide sequence: TGTGCCAGCAGTCATAGCGGGGGGGCCGGGAATGAGCAGTTCTTC.

This clonotype was recorded at least ten times. J is TRBJ2-1 and V is TRBV2; the match to TRBD2 covers 13 bases. This CDR3 spans 15 amino acids. V trimming: 1 base; J trimming: 13 bases; junction bases outside the gene matches: 7. The germline gives CDR1 SNHLY, CDR2 FYNNEI. In DNA form, the CDR3 reads TGTGCCAGCAGTGAAGAGGGACTAGCGGGGTTGGGACAGTTCTTC. Protein product: CASSEEGLAGLGQFF.

This clonotype showed up many times. In DNA form, the CDR3 reads TGTGCCAGCGCAAGAGATCGACAGGGATACGACCCCCAGCATTTT. It codes for CASARDRQGYDPQHF. The chain has TRBV7-9 and TRBJ1-5; 7 positions match TRBD1. This CDR3 spans 15 amino acids. Germline V gene sequence: CDR1 SEHNR, CDR2 FQNEAQ (reference sequence). Trimming at V came to 8 bases and at J to 10 bases, leaving 17 bases not matched to a gene.

This clonotype showed up many times. The V gene is TRBV25-1, the J gene TRBJ2-3, with no clear D. The germline V gene has CDR1 MGHDK and CDR2 SYGVNS. The CDR3 totals 13 residues. V was clipped by 2 bases and J by 2 bases, with 5 bases between them. This CDR3 reads CASSEGYTDTQYF. The CDR3 DNA reads as TGTGCCAGCAGTGAAGGGTACACAGATACGCAGTATTTT.

The chain has TRBV20-1 and TRBJ2-2; D ambiguous. Deletions cut 1 base from V and 9 bases from J, with 9 bases between. The CDR3 is made up of 12 amino acids. CDR1 and CDR2 (germline): DFQATT, SNEGSKA (reference sequence). Here the CDR3 DNA reads TGCAGTGCTAGAGTAGCCCAGAGGGAGCTGTTTTTT. Translated: CSARVAQRELFF.

This chain links TRBV7-9 with TRBJ2-5; D might be TRBD1 (6 bases). V was shortened by 5 bases and J by 1 base, with 17 bases between the two germline ends. The germline V gene encodes CDR1 SEHNR and CDR2 FQNEAQ (reference sequence). This CDR3 has 16 residues. DNA of the CDR3: TGTGCCAGCAGCCTGAGGCGGACAGCCCTCCAAGAGACCCAGTACTTC. Its translation is CASSLRRTALQETQYF.

This clonotype was counted at least ten times. The CDR3 here is CASRRAGWADSPKNIQYF. Written as DNA, the CDR3 is TGTGCCAGCAGGCGGGCTGGGTGGGCGGACAGTCCCAAAAACATTCAGTACTTC. This chain joins TRBV6-5 and TRBJ2-4; D perhaps matches TRBD1 (6 bases). Germline CDR1 and CDR2: MNHEY and SVGAGI. V was clipped by 6 bases and J by 2 bases, with 23 bases between them. The CDR3 spans 18 residues.